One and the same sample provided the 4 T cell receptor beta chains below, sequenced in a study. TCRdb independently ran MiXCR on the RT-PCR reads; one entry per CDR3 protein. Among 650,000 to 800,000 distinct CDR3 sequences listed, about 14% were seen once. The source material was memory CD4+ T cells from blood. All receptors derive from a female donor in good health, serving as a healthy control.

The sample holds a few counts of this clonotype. In nucleotides, the CDR3 is TGTGCCAGCAGCGTAGGGACTAGCGGGACGTACAATGAGCAGTTCTTC. It encodes CASSVGTSGTYNEQFF. This chain joins TRBV9 and TRBJ2-1, with TRBD2 matching over 12 bases. Germline V gene sequence: CDR1 SGDLS, CDR2 YYNGEE. V trimming: 0 bases; J trimming: 4 bases; junction bases outside the gene matches: 2. The length of the CDR3 is 16 residues.

CDR3 protein: CASSLGAGGWETQYF. The DNA of the CDR3 is TGTGCCAGCAGCTTAGGGGCAGGGGGATGGGAGACCCAGTACTTC. V usage is TRBV7-2 and J usage is TRBJ2-5, with 7 bases identical to TRBD1. CDR3 size: 15 residues. Germline V gives CDR1 SGHTA, CDR2 FQGNSA. V was pared by 1 base and J by 5 bases, with 7 bases of the junction left unmatched.

The CDR3 DNA sequence: TGTGCCAGCAGTCCGGGACATAGCCCCTACATTCAGTACTTC. The encoded protein is CASSPGHSPYIQYF. This sequence joins TRBV28 and TRBJ2-4, with D perhaps matching TRBD1 (6 bases). This CDR3 spans 14 amino acids. The germline V and J ends were trimmed by 5 bases and 8 bases, with 16 bases remaining between them. In germline, CDR1 is MDHEN, CDR2 SYDVKM.

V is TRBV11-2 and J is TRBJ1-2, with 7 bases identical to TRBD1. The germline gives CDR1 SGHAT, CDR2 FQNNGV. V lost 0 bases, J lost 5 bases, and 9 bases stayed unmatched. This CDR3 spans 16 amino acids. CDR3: CASSLDSGTGVYGYTF. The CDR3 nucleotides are TGTGCCAGCAGCTTAGATAGTGGAACAGGGGTTTATGGCTACACCTTC.